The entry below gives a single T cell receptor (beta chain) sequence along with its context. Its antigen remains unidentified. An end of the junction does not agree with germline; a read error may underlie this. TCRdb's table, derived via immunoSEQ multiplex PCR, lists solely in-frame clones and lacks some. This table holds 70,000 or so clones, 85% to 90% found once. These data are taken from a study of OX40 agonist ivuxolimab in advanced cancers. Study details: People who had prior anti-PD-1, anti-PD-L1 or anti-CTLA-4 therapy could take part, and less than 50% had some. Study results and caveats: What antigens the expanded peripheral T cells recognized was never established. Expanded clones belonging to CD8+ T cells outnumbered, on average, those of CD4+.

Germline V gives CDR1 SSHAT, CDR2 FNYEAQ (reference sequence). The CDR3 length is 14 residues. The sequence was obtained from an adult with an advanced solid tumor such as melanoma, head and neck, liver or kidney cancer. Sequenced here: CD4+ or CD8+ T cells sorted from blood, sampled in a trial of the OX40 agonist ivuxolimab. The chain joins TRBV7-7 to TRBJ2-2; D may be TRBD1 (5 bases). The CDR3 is CASSSTAREGELFF. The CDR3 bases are TGTGCTAGCAGCTCGACAGCCCGCGAAGGGGAGCTGTTTTTT.